The rows below give T cell receptor beta chains drawn from one sample of a study of blood T cell repertoires in COVID-19. Using immunoSEQ multiplex PCR, the repertoire was profiled, and TCRdb retains in-frame clones only, with some absent. The data hold about 71,000 clones, with 82% observed a single time. Sequencing used peripheral blood. These receptors were obtained from an elderly woman with acute or convalescent COVID-19. Each CDR3 is given with its conserved first and last residue. The D gene is left open where the match is weak. Rows may omit the clone size; those that give it use once, few, many or a size class.

V,size,D,J,DNA,CDR3
TRBV7-2,.,TRBD2,TRBJ2-5,TGTGCCAGCAGCTTAGCTAGCGGGAGCGGAGAGACCCAGTACTTC,CASSLASGSGETQYF
TRBV6-2/TRBV6-3,.,.,TRBJ2-7,TGTGCCAGCAGCCTTAGCGGAACCACCTACGAGCAGTACTTC,CASSLSGTTYEQYF
TRBV25-1,.,.,TRBJ2-5,TGTGCCAGCAGTGAGCTCGTCGGGACCCAGTACTTC,CASSELVGTQYF
TRBV2,.,.,TRBJ2-6,TGTGCCAGCAGCGGAGGACGGTTCTCTGGGGCCAACGTCCTGACTTTC,CASSGGRFSGANVLTF
TRBV19,.,.,TRBJ1-2,TGTGCCAGTAGTGCCCAGGAGGGGTTCATTGATGGCTACACCTTC,CASSAQEGFIDGYTF
TRBV5-1,.,.,TRBJ1-1,TGCGCCAGCATGGACAGAACAAACACTGAAGCTTTCTTT,CASMDRTNTEAFF
TRBV5-1,.,.,TRBJ2-3,TGCGCCAGCAGCCCCTACCCGGGCACAGATACGCAGTATTTT,CASSPYPGTDTQYF
TRBV19,.,TRBD1,TRBJ1-5,TGTGCCAGTAGTCAGCTGGACAGGGCTAATCAGCCCCAGCATTTT,CASSQLDRANQPQHF
TRBV19,.,TRBD2,TRBJ2-3,TGTGCCAGTAGGCTACTAGCGGGAGGCGGAGATACGCAGTATTTT,CASRLLAGGGDTQYF
TRBV28,few,.,TRBJ2-5,TGTGCCAGCAGTTTCGGTGACGGCTCCAGGAAGACCCAGTACTTC,CASSFGDGSRKTQYF
TRBV27,.,TRBD1,TRBJ1-2,TGTGCCAGCAGGTCCCGGACAGGGGTTAACTATGGCTACACCTTC,CASRSRTGVNYGYTF
TRBV13,.,TRBD1,TRBJ2-7,TGTGCCAGCAGCGCGCGGGACAGGGTCTACGAGCAGTACTTC,CASSARDRVYEQYF
TRBV5-1,.,TRBD2,TRBJ2-7,TGCGCCAGCAGCTTGACAACTAGCGGGAGCCTATCCTACGAGCAGTACTTC,CASSLTTSGSLSYEQYF
TRBV10-3,.,TRBD2,TRBJ2-3,TGTGCCATCAGTGAGGGCCTAGCGGGAGCCGCAGATACGCAGTATTTT,CAISEGLAGAADTQYF
TRBV18,.,TRBD1,TRBJ2-7,TGTGCCAGCTCACGGGTGACAGGGAGATTCTCCTACGAGCAGTACTTC,CASSRVTGRFSYEQYF
TRBV15,.,.,TRBJ1-5,TGTGCCACCAGCAGAGTGCCAGGTTTAAGCAATCAGCCCCAGCATTTT,CATSRVPGLSNQPQHF
TRBV27,.,TRBD2,TRBJ2-1,TGTGCCAGCAGTTCCAGGACTAGCGGGGCGATAATGGAGTTCTTC,CASSSRTSGAIMEFF
TRBV10-3,.,.,TRBJ2-3,TGTGCCATCAGTGAGTCGGTTGGGAGAACAACAGATACGCAGTATTTT,CAISESVGRTTDTQYF
TRBV6-5,.,TRBD1,TRBJ2-7,TGTGCCAGCAGTTCACAGGGGATGGGGTACGAGCAGTACTTC,CASSSQGMGYEQYF
TRBV2,few,.,TRBJ2-7,TGTGCCAGCAGTGCTCAGCGGGTACCCTACGAGCAGTACTTC,CASSAQRVPYEQYF
TRBV18,.,TRBD2,TRBJ2-1,TGTGCCAGCTCACCCGCCCCTGGACTAGCGGGAGATCATTTCTATGAGCAGTTCTTC,CASSPAPGLAGDHFYEQFF
TRBV5-1,.,.,TRBJ2-1,TGCGCCAGCAGCTTGCCCCACATCAATGAGCAGTTCTTC,CASSLPHINEQFF
TRBV5-1,.,TRBD1,TRBJ1-5,TGCGCCAGCAGCTCGACAGGGGGCAATCAGCCCCAGCATTTT,CASSSTGGNQPQHF
TRBV6-2/TRBV6-3,.,TRBD1,TRBJ2-3,TGTGCCAGCAGTATCCTCGGGACAGGGGTAGATACGCAGTATTTT,CASSILGTGVDTQYF
TRBV2,.,TRBD1,TRBJ2-5,TGTGCCAGCAGAGAGATGGGACAGGGGGTAGAGACCCAGTACTTC,CASREMGQGVETQYF
TRBV5-1,.,.,TRBJ1-2,TGCGCCAGCAGCTTGTCACAGCCAATCTATGGCTACACCTTC,CASSLSQPIYGYTF
TRBV19,once,TRBD2,TRBJ2-2,TGTGCCAGTAGTACTAGCGGGAGTATCGGGGAGCTGTTTTTT,CASSTSGSIGELFF
TRBV7-9,.,.,TRBJ2-5,TGTGCCAGCAGCCTCACAGGGACCTCGGAGACCCAGTACTTC,CASSLTGTSETQYF
TRBV2,.,.,TRBJ2-1,TGTGCCAGCAGTGAAGGTACGGGTCGGGAGATTAACAATGAGCAGTTCTTC,CASSEGTGREINNEQFF
TRBV9,few,.,TRBJ2-7,TGTGCCAGCAGCGTTGGCGGGACAGCCTACGAGCAGTACTTC,CASSVGGTAYEQYF
TRBV2,.,TRBD1,TRBJ2-5,TGTGCCAGCAAGATGGACAGGGGGCATGAGACCCAGTACTTC,CASKMDRGHETQYF
TRBV6-5,.,TRBD1,TRBJ2-7,TGTGCCAGCATCGACGGACAGGGAATGTACTTC,CASIDGQGMYF
TRBV6-4,.,.,TRBJ1-6,TGTGCCAGCAGTGACTCTGGGGCGCGTAACAGTTCACCCCTCCACTTT,CASSDSGARNSSPLHF
TRBV5-1,.,TRBD1,TRBJ2-7,TGCGCCAGCAGCTTGGCCGGGCGGGACAGGAGATCCTACGAGCAGTACTTC,CASSLAGRDRRSYEQYF
TRBV5-1,few,.,TRBJ2-3,TGCGCCAGCACTAGGGCGGGTGGCACAGATACGCAGTATTTT,CASTRAGGTDTQYF
TRBV15,.,TRBD2,TRBJ2-5,TGTGCCACCAGCAGACCGGGACTAGCGGACCAAGAGACCCAGTACTTC,CATSRPGLADQETQYF
TRBV7-8,.,TRBD1,TRBJ2-1,TGTGCCAGCAGCTTAGGGACAGGGCCCTACAATGAGCAGTTCTTC,CASSLGTGPYNEQFF
TRBV20-1,.,.,TRBJ2-2,TGCAGTGCTAGTCTGTCCGCTGAACATGTCGGGGAGCTGTTTTTT,CSASLSAEHVGELFF
TRBV7-2,.,.,TRBJ2-1,TGTGCCAGCAGCTTAGATAGTTCCAGGGGTGAGCAGTTCTTC,CASSLDSSRGEQFF
TRBV3-1/TRBV3-2,.,.,TRBJ1-5,TGTGCCAGCAGCCAGGGGGGGCGAGTTCAGCCCCAGCATTTT,CASSQGGRVQPQHF
TRBV7-6,.,.,TRBJ1-3,TGTGCCAGCAGCTTAGTAGGGGCTGGAAACACCATATATTTT,CASSLVGAGNTIYF
TRBV12-3/TRBV12-4,.,.,TRBJ1-1,TGTGCCAGCAGTTTCTATGTGACAGCTGAAGCTTTCTTT,CASSFYVTAEAFF
TRBV5-1,.,.,TRBJ1-2,TGCGCCAGCAGCCGCGACAGTTTAAGGGGCTATGGCTACACCTTC,CASSRDSLRGYGYTF
TRBV6-2/TRBV6-3,.,TRBD2,TRBJ2-1,TGTGCCAGCAGTTACGCCGGACTAGCGGGAGGCACTCCTAACAATGAGCAGTTCTTC,CASSYAGLAGGTPNNEQFF
TRBV7-6,.,TRBD2,TRBJ2-3,TGTGCCAGCAGCGCTAGACTAGCGGGAGAACTTCGAGATACGCAGTATTTT,CASSARLAGELRDTQYF